This T cell receptor (beta chain) is drawn from a study of T cells in Graves' hyperthyroidism and ophthalmopathy. Study conclusions and caveats: Median prediction lead before ophthalmopathy onset was 6.5 months with the model.

Amplified TCR beta CDR3 regions came from RNA transcripts. With the HTBI primer set, the TCR CDR3 went through a first round of RT-PCR. In TCRdb, the multiplex PCR reads were re-called with MiXCR into one record per CDR3 protein. The table includes 600,000 or so distinct CDR3 sequences, more than 14% detected once. With duration under 3 months, ophthalmopathy was active: Clinical Activity Score at least 3, NOSPECS at least 4. A note on this clonotype: The antigen is unknown.

This clonotype was obtained from a woman between 50 and 59 years old with Graves' ophthalmopathy. The sequenced sample was blood.

The CDR3 region is CASSQLARANTGELFF. CDR3 nucleotides: TGCGCCAGCAGCCAACTAGCGAGAGCGAACACCGGGGAGCTGTTTTTT. The chain joins TRBV4-1 to TRBJ2-2; D is possibly TRBD2 (6 bases). Germline V gives CDR1 MGHRA, CDR2 YSYEKL. This CDR3 is built from 16 residues. Trimming removed 2 bases from V and 0 bases from J, with 10 bases in between.